These T cell receptor beta chains were read from a single sample in a study of T cell responses to AZD1222 COVID-19 vaccine. The table came from immunoSEQ multiplex PCR; TCRdb's copy has only in-frame clones and leaves some out. In the table there are around 170,000 clones, roughly 93% of which are singletons. The material sequenced was peripheral blood, taken on day 0 of AZD1222 vaccination. These receptors were collected from an adult in good health. Each CDR3 is given with its conserved first and last residue.

V: TRBV3-1/TRBV3-2; J: TRBJ2-1; length: 19; CDR3: CASSQEDLRLRYPYNEQFF
V: TRBV6-2/TRBV6-3; J: TRBJ2-7; length: 11; CDR3: CASSYWGEQYF
V: TRBV14; J: TRBJ1-2; length: 14; CDR3: CASSQARANYGYTF
V: TRBV15; J: TRBJ2-3; length: 17; CDR3: CATSSDLASASTDTQYF
V: TRBV29-1; J: TRBJ2-1; length: 11; CDR3: CSGTSGDEQFF
V: TRBV21-1; J: TRBJ2-7; length: 14; CDR3: CASSKVWTTYEQYF
V: TRBV28; J: TRBJ2-2; length: 18; CDR3: CASGTITGTVGGTGELFF
V: TRBV2; J: TRBJ1-6; length: 12; CDR3: CASRMTRSPLHF
V: TRBV10-2; J: TRBJ1-1; length: 16; CDR3: CASSEPPGRGDTEAFF
V: TRBV19; J: TRBJ1-5; length: 15; CDR3: CASSIGTDRGGHQHF
V: TRBV7-9; J: TRBJ2-3; length: 16; CDR3: CASSGGLAGVPDTQYF
V: TRBV9; J: TRBJ2-7; length: 15; CDR3: CASSVEGLAGAEQYF
V: TRBV5-6; J: TRBJ2-7; length: 15; CDR3: CASRPTGRVSYEQYF
V: TRBV9; J: TRBJ2-1; length: 16; CDR3: CASSPDLAGVRNEQFF
V: TRBV7-9; J: TRBJ2-7; length: 14; CDR3: CASSAGTGIHEQYF
V: TRBV19; J: TRBJ2-7; length: 14; CDR3: CASSGGGSTYEQYF
V: TRBV7-9; J: TRBJ2-7; length: 12; CDR3: CASNPGGYEQYF
V: TRBV5-1; J: TRBJ1-2; length: 15; CDR3: CASSLGTANTYGYTF
V: TRBV5-6; J: TRBJ2-5; length: 14; CDR3: CASSYGTDRETQYF
V: TRBV19; J: TRBJ2-1; length: 13; CDR3: CASSKLEGNEQFF
V: TRBV5-6; J: TRBJ1-1; length: 16; CDR3: CASTGAGGGVNTEAFF
V: TRBV5-1; J: TRBJ1-4; length: 15; CDR3: CASSLTAGTNEKLFF
V: TRBV5-5; J: TRBJ2-5; length: 15; CDR3: CASSLEGRVGETQYF
V: TRBV7-9; J: TRBJ1-2; length: 15; CDR3: CASSLAGSANYGYTF
V: TRBV6-4; J: TRBJ2-1; length: 15; CDR3: CASSVASGGDNEQFF
V: TRBV5-6; J: TRBJ2-7; length: 15; CDR3: CASSFGQDTTYEQYF
V: TRBV3-1/TRBV3-2; J: TRBJ1-5; length: 13; CDR3: CASAQGFNQPQHF
V: TRBV19; J: TRBJ1-2; length: 13; CDR3: CASIQDPSYGYTF
V: TRBV18; J: TRBJ2-1; length: 13; CDR3: CASSPSTLYEQFF
V: TRBV7-9; J: TRBJ1-3; length: 16; CDR3: CASSLAAPTGGNTIYF
V: TRBV7-3; J: TRBJ2-3; length: 15; CDR3: CASSSQPTSGDTQYF
V: TRBV28; J: TRBJ1-3; length: 15; CDR3: CASSFSGTAGNTIYF
V: TRBV5-4; J: TRBJ1-2; length: 14; CDR3: CASSATGRIYGYTF
V: TRBV24-1; J: TRBJ2-1; length: 17; CDR3: CATSDRSPAGGRDEQFF
V: TRBV5-8; J: TRBJ1-2; length: 13; CDR3: CASSFKTGYGYTF
V: TRBV18; J: TRBJ2-7; length: 14; CDR3: CASSIKQGKNEQYF
V: TRBV11-1; J: TRBJ2-1; length: 14; CDR3: CASSLGLDYNEQFF
V: TRBV7-2; J: TRBJ2-2; length: 16; CDR3: CASSYWTSGGPGELFF
V: TRBV15; J: TRBJ2-5; length: 11; CDR3: CATSRVGTQYF
V: TRBV5-1; J: TRBJ1-2; length: 13; CDR3: CASSLDGSYGYTF
V: TRBV19; J: TRBJ2-7; length: 12; CDR3: CASSGPAYEQYF
V: TRBV28; J: TRBJ1-6; length: 14; CDR3: CASSLEQGGSPLHF
V: TRBV20-1; J: TRBJ2-3; length: 15; CDR3: CSANELAGRQNTQYF
V: TRBV10-3; J: TRBJ1-2; length: 15; CDR3: CAISQGTGENYGYTF
V: TRBV6-5; J: TRBJ1-6; length: 14; CDR3: CASSRDRGNSPLHF
V: TRBV12-3/TRBV12-4; J: TRBJ2-2; length: 13; CDR3: CASRQTGSGELFF
V: TRBV2; J: TRBJ2-1; length: 16; CDR3: CASSDPASLLHNEQFF
V: TRBV24-1; J: TRBJ2-1; length: 11; CDR3: CATSISREQFF
V: TRBV9; J: TRBJ2-7; length: 15; CDR3: CASSVATGPNYEQYF
V: TRBV27; J: TRBJ1-1; length: 14; CDR3: CASSRRQANTEAFF
V: TRBV9; J: TRBJ1-3; length: 12; CDR3: CASSVSGDTIYF
V: TRBV18; J: TRBJ2-7; length: 13; CDR3: CASSQGRGYEQYF
V: TRBV7-7; J: TRBJ2-5; length: 13; CDR3: CASSLWRFETQYF